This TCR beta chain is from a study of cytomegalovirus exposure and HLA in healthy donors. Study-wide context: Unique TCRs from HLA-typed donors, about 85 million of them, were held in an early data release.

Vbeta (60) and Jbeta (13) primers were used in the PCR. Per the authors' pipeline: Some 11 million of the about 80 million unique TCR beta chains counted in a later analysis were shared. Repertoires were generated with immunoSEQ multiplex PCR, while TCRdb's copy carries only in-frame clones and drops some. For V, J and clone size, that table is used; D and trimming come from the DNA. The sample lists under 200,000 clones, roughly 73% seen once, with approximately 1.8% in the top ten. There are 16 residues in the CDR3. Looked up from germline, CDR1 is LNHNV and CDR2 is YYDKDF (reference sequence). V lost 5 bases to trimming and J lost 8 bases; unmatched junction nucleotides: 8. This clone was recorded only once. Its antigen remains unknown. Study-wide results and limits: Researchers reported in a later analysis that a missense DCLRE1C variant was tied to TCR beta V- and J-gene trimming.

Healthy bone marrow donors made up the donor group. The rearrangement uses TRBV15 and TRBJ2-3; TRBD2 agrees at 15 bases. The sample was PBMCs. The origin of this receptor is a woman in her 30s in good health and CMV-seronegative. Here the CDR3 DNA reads TGTGCCACCAGCCTAGACCAGGGACTAGCGGGAGGTACGCAGTATTTT. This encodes CATSLDQGLAGGTQYF. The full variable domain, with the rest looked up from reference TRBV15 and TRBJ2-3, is DAMVIQNPRYQVTQFGKPVTLSCSQTLNHNVMYWYQQKSSQAPKLLFHYYDKDFNNEADTPDNFQSRRPNTSFCFLDIRSPGLGDTAMYLCATSLDQGLAGGTQYFGPGTRLTVL.